Sequencing of this T cell receptor (beta chain) was carried out in a study of T cells expressing NK-cell markers. With UMIs, 5'RACE template switching was used to make TCR beta cDNA. Each CDR3 protein gets one entry in TCRdb, which reprocessed the 5' RACE reads and gives no DNA. Its table records approximately 550,000 distinct CDR3 sequences. Germline CDR1 SEHNR, CDR2 FQNEAQ (reference sequence). This CDR3 is built from 16 residues. The receptor was isolated from a man aged 18-30 years in good health. This rearrangement joins TRBV7-9 to TRBJ2-5; TCRdb names TRBD2, which stays unverified in the absence of DNA. What was sequenced was blood T cells: a sorted CD56 or NKG2C T cell subset, CD4+ or CD8+ T cells, or bulk PBMC T cells (not recorded which). The CDR3 spells CASSTAGTRLGETQYF. Looking up the rest from reference TRBV7-9 and TRBJ2-5 gives the full variable domain: DTGVSQNPRHKITKRGQNVTFRCDPISEHNRLYWYRQTLGQGPEFLTYFQNEAQLEKSRLLSDRFSAERPKGSFSTLEIQRTEQGDSAMYLCASSTAGTRLGETQYFGPGTRLLVL.